The clone carrying this T cell receptor (beta chain) has only one observation. The antigen is not known. Focal radiation with ipilimumab CTLA-4 blockade was given to patients with chemo-refractory metastatic non-small-cell lung cancer. These data are taken from a study of radiotherapy plus CTLA-4 blockade in lung cancer. Findings and limits, study-wide: Early shifts in blood T cell clones, with interferon-beta, reportedly predicted response best.

This CDR3 spans 16 amino acids. V gave up 2 bases and J gave up 3 bases, with 14 bases separating them. Germline values: CDR1 MNHEY, CDR2 SVGAGI. Using immunoSEQ multiplex PCR, the repertoire was profiled, and TCRdb retains in-frame clones only, with some absent. The profile shows 20,000 to 25,000 clones, about 76% of them singletons. The rearrangement links TRBV6-5 to TRBJ2-1; TRBD2 is a possible D gene (5 bases). This TCR came from a human donor with non-small cell lung cancer whose response to radiotherapy plus ipilimumab could not be evaluated. The starting material was peripheral blood, obtained from a patient treated with radiotherapy plus ipilimumab. CDR3 nucleotides: TGTGCCAGCAGTTACAACCTAGCCTCTCTCTACAATGAGCAGTTCTTC. Its protein is CASSYNLASLYNEQFF.